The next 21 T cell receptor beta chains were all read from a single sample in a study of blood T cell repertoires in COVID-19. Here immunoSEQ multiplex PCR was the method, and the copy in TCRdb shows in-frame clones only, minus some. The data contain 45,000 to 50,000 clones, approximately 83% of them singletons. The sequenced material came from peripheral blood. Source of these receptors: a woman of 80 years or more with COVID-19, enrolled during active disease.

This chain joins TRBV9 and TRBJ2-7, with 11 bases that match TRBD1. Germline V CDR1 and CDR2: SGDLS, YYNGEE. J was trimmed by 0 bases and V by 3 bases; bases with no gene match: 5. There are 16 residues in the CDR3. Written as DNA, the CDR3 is TGTGCCAGCAGCGCACATGGACAGGGGGCCTCCTACGAGCAGTACTTC. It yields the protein CASSAHGQGASYEQYF. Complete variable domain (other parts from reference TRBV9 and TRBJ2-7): DSGVTQTPKHLITATGQRVTLRCSPRSGDLSVYWYQQSLDQGLQFLIQYYNGEERAKGNILERFSAQQFPDLHSELNLSSLELGDSALYFCASSAHGQGASYEQYFGPGTRLTVT.

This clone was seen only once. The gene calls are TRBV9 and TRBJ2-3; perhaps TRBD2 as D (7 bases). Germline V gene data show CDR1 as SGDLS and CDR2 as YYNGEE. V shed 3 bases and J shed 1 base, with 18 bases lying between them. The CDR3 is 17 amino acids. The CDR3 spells CASSAGGGGLGTDTQYF. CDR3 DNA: TGTGCCAGCAGCGCCGGAGGGGGGGGTTTGGGCACAGATACGCAGTATTTT.

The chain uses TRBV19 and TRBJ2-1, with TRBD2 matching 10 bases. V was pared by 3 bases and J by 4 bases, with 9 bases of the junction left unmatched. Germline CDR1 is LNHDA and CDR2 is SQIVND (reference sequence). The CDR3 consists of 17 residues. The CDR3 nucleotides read TGTGCCAGTAGTATTGCCCCCCCAGCGGGAGGGTACAATGAGCAGTTCTTC. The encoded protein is CASSIAPPAGGYNEQFF.

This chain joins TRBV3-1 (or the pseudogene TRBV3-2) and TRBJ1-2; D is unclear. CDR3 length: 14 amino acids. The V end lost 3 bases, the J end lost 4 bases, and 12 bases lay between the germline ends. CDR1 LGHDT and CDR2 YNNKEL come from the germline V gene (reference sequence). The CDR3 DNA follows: TGTGCCAGCAGCCAGAGCGCCGCGGTCTATGGCTACACCTTC. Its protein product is CASSQSAAVYGYTF.

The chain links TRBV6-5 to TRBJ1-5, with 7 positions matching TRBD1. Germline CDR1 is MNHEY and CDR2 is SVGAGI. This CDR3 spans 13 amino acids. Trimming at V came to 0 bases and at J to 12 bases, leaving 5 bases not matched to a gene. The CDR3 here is CASSYSNRQGQHF. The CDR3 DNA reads TGTGCCAGCAGTTACTCGAACCGACAGGGCCAGCATTTT.

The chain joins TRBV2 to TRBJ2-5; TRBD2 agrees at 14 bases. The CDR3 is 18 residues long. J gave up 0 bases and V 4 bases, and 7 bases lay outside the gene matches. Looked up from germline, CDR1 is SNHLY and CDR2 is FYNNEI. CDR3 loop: CASSGGTSGGLYQETQYF. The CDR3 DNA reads TGTGCCAGCAGTGGAGGGACTAGCGGGGGCCTGTACCAAGAGACCCAGTACTTC.

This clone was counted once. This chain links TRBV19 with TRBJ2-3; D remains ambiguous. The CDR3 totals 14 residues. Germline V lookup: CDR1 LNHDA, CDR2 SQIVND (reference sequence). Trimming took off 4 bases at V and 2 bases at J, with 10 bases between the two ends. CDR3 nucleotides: TGTGCCAGTAGTAGTGAGGTGCACACAGATACGCAGTATTTT. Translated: CASSSEVHTDTQYF.

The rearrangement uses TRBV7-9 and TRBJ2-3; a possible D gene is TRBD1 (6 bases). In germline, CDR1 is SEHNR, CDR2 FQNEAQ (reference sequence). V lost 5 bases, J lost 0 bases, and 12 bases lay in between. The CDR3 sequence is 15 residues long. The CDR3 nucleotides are TGTGCCAGCAGCCCTTGGACAGCTAGCACAGATACGCAGTATTTT. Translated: CASSPWTASTDTQYF.

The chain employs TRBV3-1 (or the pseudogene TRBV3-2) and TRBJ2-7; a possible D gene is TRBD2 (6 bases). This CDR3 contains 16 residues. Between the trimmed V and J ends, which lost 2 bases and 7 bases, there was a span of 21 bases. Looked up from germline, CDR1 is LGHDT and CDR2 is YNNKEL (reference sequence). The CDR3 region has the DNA TGTGCCAGCAGCCAACCCATAGCGGAAGCGCGATGGGAGCAGTACTTC. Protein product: CASSQPIAEARWEQYF.

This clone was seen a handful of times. The CDR3 loop is CASSQQGLQPQHF. The CDR3 DNA is TGTGCCAGCAGCCAACAGGGTTTACAGCCCCAGCATTTT. The rearrangement links TRBV7-9 to TRBJ1-5; D might be TRBD1 (6 bases). CDR1 SEHNR and CDR2 FQNEAQ come from the germline V gene (reference sequence). The CDR3 covers 13 residues. Trimming left V 5 bases short and J 7 bases short, with 12 bases between.

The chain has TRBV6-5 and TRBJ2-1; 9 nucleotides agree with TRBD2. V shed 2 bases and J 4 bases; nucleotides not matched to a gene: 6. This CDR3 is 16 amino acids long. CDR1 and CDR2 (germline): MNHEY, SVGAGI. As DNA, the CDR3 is TGTGCCAGCAGTTACAAGGCTAGCGGGACTTACAATGAGCAGTTCTTC. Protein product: CASSYKASGTYNEQFF.

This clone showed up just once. This chain's CDR3 is CASSLVPAANTGELFF. The DNA of the CDR3 is TGCGCCAGCAGCTTGGTCCCAGCGGCGAACACCGGGGAGCTGTTTTTT. This chain joins TRBV5-1 and TRBJ2-2; TRBD2 is a possible D gene (5 bases). The CDR3 consists of 16 residues. Germline values: CDR1 SGHRS, CDR2 YFSETQ. Trimming stripped 0 bases from V and 0 bases from J, with 9 bases between.

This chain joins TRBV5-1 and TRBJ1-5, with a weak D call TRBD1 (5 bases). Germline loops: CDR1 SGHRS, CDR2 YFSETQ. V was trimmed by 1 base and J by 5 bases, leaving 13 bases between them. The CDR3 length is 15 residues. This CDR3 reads CASSLSPGNDQPQHF. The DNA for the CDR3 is TGCGCCAGCAGCTTGAGTCCAGGGAATGATCAGCCCCAGCATTTT.

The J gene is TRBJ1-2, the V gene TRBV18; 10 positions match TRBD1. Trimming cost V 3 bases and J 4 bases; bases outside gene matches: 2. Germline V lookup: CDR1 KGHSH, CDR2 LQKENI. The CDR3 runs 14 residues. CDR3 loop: CASSPGQGTYGYTF. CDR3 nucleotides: TGTGCCAGCTCACCGGGACAGGGGACCTATGGCTACACCTTC.

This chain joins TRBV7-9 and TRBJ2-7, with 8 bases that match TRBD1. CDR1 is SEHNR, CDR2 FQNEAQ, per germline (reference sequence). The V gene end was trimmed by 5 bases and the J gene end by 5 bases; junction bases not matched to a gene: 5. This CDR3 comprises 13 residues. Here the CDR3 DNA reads TGTGCCAGCAGCATGGGACAGGCCAACGAGCAGTACTTC. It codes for CASSMGQANEQYF.

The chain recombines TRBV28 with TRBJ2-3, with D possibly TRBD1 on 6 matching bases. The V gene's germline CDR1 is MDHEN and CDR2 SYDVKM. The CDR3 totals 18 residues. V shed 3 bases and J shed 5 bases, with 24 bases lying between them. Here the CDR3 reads CASSFFRGRDVGKDTQYF. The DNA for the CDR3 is TGTGCCAGCAGTTTCTTCAGGGGTAGAGACGTCGGGAAAGATACGCAGTATTTT.

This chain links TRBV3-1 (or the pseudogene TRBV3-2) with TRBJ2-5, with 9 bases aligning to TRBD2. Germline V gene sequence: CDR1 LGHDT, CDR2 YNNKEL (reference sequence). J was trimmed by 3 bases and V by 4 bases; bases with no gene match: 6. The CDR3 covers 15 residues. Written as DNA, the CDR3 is TGTGCCAGCAGCCCCCCGGGACTAGCAAAAGAGACCCAGTACTTC. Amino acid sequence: CASSPPGLAKETQYF.

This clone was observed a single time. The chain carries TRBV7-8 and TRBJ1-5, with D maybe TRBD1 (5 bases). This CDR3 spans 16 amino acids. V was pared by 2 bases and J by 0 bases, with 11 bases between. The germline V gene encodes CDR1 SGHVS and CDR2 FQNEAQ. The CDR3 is CASSLQGVNSNQPQHF. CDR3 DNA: TGTGCCAGCAGCTTACAAGGGGTAAATAGCAATCAGCCCCAGCATTTT. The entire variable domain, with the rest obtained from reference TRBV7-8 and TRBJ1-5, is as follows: GAGVSQSPRYKVAKRGQDVALRCDPISGHVSLFWYQQALGQGPEFLTYFQNEAQLDKSGLPSDRFFAERPEGSVSTLKIQRTQQEDSAVYLCASSLQGVNSNQPQHFGDGTRLSIL.

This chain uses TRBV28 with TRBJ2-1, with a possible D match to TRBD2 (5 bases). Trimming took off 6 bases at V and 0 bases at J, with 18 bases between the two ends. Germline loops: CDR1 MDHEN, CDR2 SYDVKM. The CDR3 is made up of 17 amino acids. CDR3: CASSRTGIYSSYNEQFF. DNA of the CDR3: TGTGCCAGCAGCCGTACGGGGATCTATAGCTCCTACAATGAGCAGTTCTTC.

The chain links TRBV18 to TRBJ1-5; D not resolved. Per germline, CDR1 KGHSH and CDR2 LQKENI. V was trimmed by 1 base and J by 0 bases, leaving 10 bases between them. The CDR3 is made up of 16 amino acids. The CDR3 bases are TGTGCCAGCTCACCACTGGCCCAACCTAGCAATCAGCCCCAGCATTTT. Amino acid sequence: CASSPLAQPSNQPQHF.

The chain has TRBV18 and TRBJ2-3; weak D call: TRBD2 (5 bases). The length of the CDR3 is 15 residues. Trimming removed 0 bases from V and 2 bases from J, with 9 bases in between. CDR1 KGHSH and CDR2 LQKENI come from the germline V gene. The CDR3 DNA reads TGTGCCAGCTCACCACCTTGGACTGTCACAGATACGCAGTATTTT. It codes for CASSPPWTVTDTQYF.